The 21 T cell receptor beta chains presented below share a single source sample, sequenced in a study of regulatory T cells in long-lasting Graves disease (dated by TCRdb to the early 2020s). Interpreted using the paper, the time point label stands for: newly diagnosed GD, antithyroid drugs for less than 3 months. For both TCR sequencing and RNA sequencing, RNA was extracted from PBMCs in TRIzol. Library prep was done by multiplex PCR. TCRdb shows the sequencer as Illumina HiSeq 4000. iRepertoire HTBI primers and Arm-PCR amplification of CDR3 regions were used to construct TCR beta libraries. The raw public data were reprocessed by TCRdb itself: fastp quality trimming at Q25, MiXCR clonotype calling, in-frame beta chains only. One record per CDR3 amino acid sequence lists the most common genes and DNA. For this sample there are roughly 530,000 distinct CDR3 sequences; about 16% appear just once. The ten biggest clones cover about 25% of the sample.

The data also belong to a second study, concerning T cells in Graves' hyperthyroidism and ophthalmopathy.

Here the sequenced sample was peripheral blood mononuclear cells (PBMCs), taken at new diagnosis, from a patient treated with antithyroid drugs. Receptors originate from a woman aged 40-60 years with Graves disease. Donor details come from another sample of the same person, matched by shared clones.

In this sample, this clonotype turned up many times. This chain connects TRBV28 to TRBJ1-1; D is unclear. This CDR3 has 14 amino acids. V lost 6 bases and J 0 bases, leaving 11 bases between the germline ends. The germline V gene has CDR1 MDHEN and CDR2 SYDVKM. Here the CDR3 DNA reads TGTGCCAGCAGCCCCCGGCGGGTGAACACTGAAGCTTTCTTT. Translating gives CASSPRRVNTEAFF.

For this clonotype: This likely traces to a read error, being one base from a far larger clone. The chain has TRBV12-3 or TRBV12-4 and TRBJ2-1; TRBD1 matches 7 bases. The V gene end was trimmed by 3 bases and the J gene end by 10 bases; junction bases not matched to a gene: 9. The CDR3 spans 14 residues. The CDR3 DNA is TGTGCCAGCAGTTTCGGGACAGCGAGCTACGAGCAGTTCTTC. Its protein product is CASSFGTASYEQFF.

This clonotype was counted many times. The chain employs TRBV28 and TRBJ2-3; D gene uncertain. This CDR3 is 13 amino acids long. V was clipped by 4 bases and J by 2 bases, with 7 bases between them. The V gene's germline CDR1 is MDHEN and CDR2 SYDVKM. The CDR3 region is CASSSPHTDTQYF. For the CDR3, the DNA is TGTGCCAGCAGTTCTCCTCACACAGATACGCAGTATTTT.

The J gene is TRBJ2-1, the V gene TRBV7-6, with 9 positions matching TRBD2. Germline loops: CDR1 SGHVS, CDR2 FNYEAQ. The CDR3 has 16 amino acids. The trim removed 5 bases at V and 10 bases at J, leaving 15 bases unmatched. CDR3 sequence (DNA): TGTGCCAGCAGCCAAGTAGGGGCGGGGGGGGCCCCCGAGCAGTTCTTC. As protein: CASSQVGAGGAPEQFF.

Only a few counts were recorded for this clonotype. The chain is built from TRBV19 and TRBJ1-6; D might be TRBD1 (6 bases). The CDR3 consists of 14 residues. Trimming stripped 5 bases from V and 7 bases from J, with 12 bases between. Germline V gene data show CDR1 as LNHDA and CDR2 as SQIVND (reference sequence). CDR3 loop: CASSLAGENSPLHF. The CDR3 DNA reads TGTGCCAGTAGTCTCGCAGGGGAAAATTCACCCCTCCACTTT.

The chain has TRBV10-3 and TRBJ1-5; D gene ambiguous. The CDR3 runs 13 residues. Deletions cut 6 bases from V and 5 bases from J, with 11 bases between. CDR1 is ENHRY and CDR2 is SYGVKD in the germline V gene. The CDR3 DNA reads TGTGCCATCAGCGGCGGCAGCGATCAGCCCCAGCATTTT. Its translation: CAISGGSDQPQHF.

CDR3 loop: CAARTGGAGRTEAFF. In nucleotides, the CDR3 is TGTGCCGCTCGGACAGGGGGCGCGGGAAGGACTGAAGCTTTCTTT. The chain employs TRBV2 and TRBJ1-1; 11 nucleotides line up with TRBD1. Germline CDR1 reads SNHLY; CDR2 reads FYNNEI. The V segment lost 11 bases and the J segment 5 bases; nucleotides outside the gene matches: 13. The CDR3 contains 15 residues.

This clonotype was seen many times. CDR3 in amino acids: CASSFGLAGDTQYF. The DNA for the CDR3 is TGTGCCAGCAGCTTCGGACTAGCGGGAGATACGCAGTATTTT. The chain has TRBV7-9 and TRBJ2-3; TRBD2 agrees at 11 bases. V was clipped by 3 bases and J by 5 bases; unmatched bases: 1. CDR3 length: 14 amino acids. Germline lookup yields CDR1 SEHNR and CDR2 FQNEAQ (reference sequence).

A few counts support this clonotype. The chain carries TRBV15 and TRBJ2-1; 13 bases match TRBD2. CDR1 is LNHNV and CDR2 is YYDKDF in the germline V gene (reference sequence). CDR3 length equals 16 residues. V gave up 3 bases and J gave up 7 bases; unmatched junction bases: 6. In DNA form, the CDR3 reads TGTGCCACCAGCAGGATACTAGCGGGGGGGGAGAATGAGCAGTTCTTC. Translated, it gives CATSRILAGGENEQFF.

Only one count was recorded for this clonotype. Germline is not matched at one junction end, which may reflect a read error. The chain uses TRBV6-2 or TRBV6-3 and TRBJ2-7; D not certain. The CDR3 runs 15 residues. Germline V gene sequence: CDR1 MNHEY, CDR2 SVGEGT. The CDR3 nucleotides read TGTGCCAGCAATTACTCGATACGCCCAACCTACGAGCAGTACTTC. Translating it yields CASNYSIRPTYEQYF.

There are many counts of this clonotype. The CDR3 DNA reads as TGTGCCAGCAGCCAAGGGAACGCCGGGGTGAACACTGAAGCTTTCTTT. Its translation: CASSQGNAGVNTEAFF. The chain recombines TRBV11-2 with TRBJ1-1; the D is unclear. V was trimmed by 5 bases and J by 0 bases, leaving 16 bases between them. The V gene's germline CDR1 is SGHAT and CDR2 FQNNGV. The CDR3 sequence is 16 residues long.

The chain joins TRBV6-5 to TRBJ2-7, with D uncertain. V lost 2 bases to trimming and J lost 6 bases, with 11 bases between them. CDR1 is MNHEY, CDR2 SVGAGI, per germline. This CDR3 is 13 amino acids long. The CDR3 protein is CASSYVPGREQYF. Written as DNA, the CDR3 is TGTGCCAGCAGTTACGTGCCCGGCCGCGAGCAGTACTTC.

On this clonotype: A much larger clone differs from this one at a single base, so this may be a read error. CDR3 in amino acids: CASSFNGDPYNGQFF. DNA for the CDR3: TGTGCCAGCAGCTTTAACGGGGACCCCTACAATGGGCAGTTCTTC. The V and J genes are TRBV7-3 and TRBJ2-3; the D gene could be TRBD1 or TRBD2 (5 bases each). The DNA matches TRBJ2-1 better at its end, which makes the J call doubtful. This CDR3 contains 15 residues. Germline V lookup: CDR1 SGHTA, CDR2 FQGTGA.

There are a few counts of this clonotype. The chain uses TRBV5-5 and TRBJ2-1; D possibly corresponds to TRBD1 (7 bases). The length of the CDR3 is 16 residues. Germline-derived CDR1 and CDR2 are SGHKS and YYEKEE (reference sequence). V lost 5 bases, J lost 0 bases, and 15 bases lay in between. The chain's CDR3 is CASSYQGGISYNEQFF. The CDR3 DNA reads TGTGCCAGCAGTTATCAGGGGGGTATCTCCTACAATGAGCAGTTCTTC.

In its sample, this clonotype was seen a few times. The rearrangement uses TRBV10-1 and TRBJ1-1; no definite D call. CDR3 length equals 18 residues. V was trimmed by 0 bases and J by 0 bases, leaving 17 bases between them. CDR1 WNHNN and CDR2 SYGVQD come from the germline V gene (reference sequence). Written as DNA, the CDR3 is TGCGCCAGCAGTGAGTCCCACCGACTGTCCGTAATGAACACTGAAGCTTTCTTT. This encodes CASSESHRLSVMNTEAFF.

The chain has TRBV6-5 and TRBJ2-6; D remains unclear. The CDR3 consists of 21 residues. Trimming shortened V by 0 bases and J by 0 bases, and 21 bases separated the two germline ends. CDR1 MNHEY and CDR2 SVGAGI come from the germline V gene. The CDR3 bases are TGTGCCAGCAGTTACTCGATTACCGAGGCTAATCTCCGCTCTGGGGCCAACGTCCTGACTTTC. The encoded protein is CASSYSITEANLRSGANVLTF.

Many counts were recorded for this clonotype. This sequence joins TRBV7-9 and TRBJ2-3; the D gene is possibly TRBD1 (6 bases). V lost 1 base and J lost 6, with 14 bases in between. Germline lookup yields CDR1 SEHNR and CDR2 FQNEAQ (reference sequence). The length of the CDR3 is 15 residues. The CDR3 sequence: CASSLDTGRTDTQYF. Written as DNA, the CDR3 is TGTGCCAGCAGCTTAGATACAGGGCGGACCGATACGCAGTATTTT.

This clonotype has more than one count but fewer than ten. The rearrangement joins TRBV27 to TRBJ2-2; 11 bases agree with TRBD2. The CDR3 totals 15 residues. Trimming cost V 6 bases and J 7 bases; bases outside gene matches: 7. Germline V lookup: CDR1 MNHEY, CDR2 SMNVEV (reference sequence). The CDR3 bases are TGTGCCAGCAGACCGACTAGCGGGGTTATCGGGGAGCTGTTTTTT. Amino acid sequence: CASRPTSGVIGELFF.

The J gene is TRBJ2-1, the V gene TRBV7-9; D may correspond to TRBD1 or TRBD2 (6 bases each). CDR1 and CDR2 (germline): SEHNR, FQNEAQ (reference sequence). The CDR3 extends over 15 amino acids. V was clipped by 3 bases and J by 6 bases, with 15 bases between them. CDR3 loop: CASSLGPGASNEQFF. In DNA, the CDR3 is TGTGCCAGCAGCTTGGGGCCGGGGGCAAGCAATGAGCAGTTCTTC.

At least ten counts were recorded for this clonotype. The chain couples TRBV15 to TRBJ2-1; D remains ambiguous. The CDR3 is 16 amino acids. Deletions cut 0 bases from V and 5 bases from J, with 14 bases between. Germline V gene lookup returns CDR1 LNHNV and CDR2 YYDKDF (reference sequence). The CDR3 DNA reads TGTGCCACCAGCAGAGAGATGGGGTTGCTTAACAATGAGCAGTTCTTC. It translates to CATSREMGLLNNEQFF.

The chain employs TRBV19 and TRBJ2-2, with D possibly being TRBD1 or TRBD2 (5 bases each). Trimming pared 1 base from V and 5 bases from J, leaving 8 bases between. Germline CDR1 is LNHDA and CDR2 is SQIVND (reference sequence). This CDR3 is built from 14 residues. The CDR3 protein is CASSIGEGTGELFF. In DNA form, the CDR3 reads TGTGCCAGTAGTATAGGAGAGGGGACCGGGGAGCTGTTTTTT.